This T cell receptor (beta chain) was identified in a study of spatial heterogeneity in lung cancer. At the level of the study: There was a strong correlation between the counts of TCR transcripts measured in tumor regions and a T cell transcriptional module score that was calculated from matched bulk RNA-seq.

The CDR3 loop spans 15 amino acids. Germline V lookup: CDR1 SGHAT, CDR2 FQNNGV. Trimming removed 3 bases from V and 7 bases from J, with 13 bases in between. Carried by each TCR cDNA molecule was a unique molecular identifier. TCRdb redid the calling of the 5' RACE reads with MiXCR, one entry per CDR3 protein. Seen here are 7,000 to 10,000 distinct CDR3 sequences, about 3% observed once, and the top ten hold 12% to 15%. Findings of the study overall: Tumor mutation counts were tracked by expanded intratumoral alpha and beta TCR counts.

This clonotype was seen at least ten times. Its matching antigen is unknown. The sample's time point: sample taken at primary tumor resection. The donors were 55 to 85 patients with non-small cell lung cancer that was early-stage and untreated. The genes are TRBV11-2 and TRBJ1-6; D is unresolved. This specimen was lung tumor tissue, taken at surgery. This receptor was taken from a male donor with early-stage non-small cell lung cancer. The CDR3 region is CASSFDPGPNSPLHF. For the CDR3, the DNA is TGTGCCAGCAGCTTCGATCCAGGTCCGAATTCACCCCTCCACTTT.